This T cell receptor beta chain originates from a study of blood T cell repertoires in COVID-19. Assay: immunoSEQ multiplex PCR; the TCRdb copy retains only in-frame clones and omits some. The sample lists 100,000 to 120,000 clones, about nine tenths occurring once. The CDR3 length is 18 residues. The sequenced sample consisted of peripheral blood. This rearrangement joins TRBV1 to TRBJ2-5; TRBD2, as called in the table, went unchecked against the DNA. TRBV1 is a listed pseudogene. The sequence was obtained from a woman between 45 and 60 years old with acute or convalescent COVID-19. The CDR3 loop reads CTSSHVARAGSVQETQYF. CDR3 nucleotide sequence: TGCACCAGCAGTCATGTCGCGCGGGCGGGAAGCGTCCAAGAGACCCAGTACTTC.